What follows describes a single T cell receptor (beta chain). These data come from a study of blood T cell repertoires in COVID-19. Overall study: PBMCs, B-cell-depleted T cells, or T cells provided the cDNA or gDNA that made up the material.

The CDR3 loop spans 12 amino acids. V lost 0 bases to trimming and J lost 7 bases, with 7 bases between them. Per the germline V gene, CDR1 is SGHNT and CDR2 is YYREEE (reference sequence). Measured with immunoSEQ multiplex PCR; TCRdb has only the in-frame clones, and not every one. The sample contains 65,000 to 95,000 clones, just under 80% of which appear only once. Recruited during active infection, patients (from Seattle) were subsequently followed longitudinally. The chain has TRBV5-4 and TRBJ1-2; the D gene is possibly TRBD1 (6 bases). This receptor was identified in a man between 60 and 70 years old with COVID-19, enrolled during active disease. Sequencing was performed on peripheral blood. The CDR3 spells CASSLDRVGYTF. DNA for the CDR3: TGTGCCAGCAGCTTGGACAGGGTTGGCTACACCTTC.